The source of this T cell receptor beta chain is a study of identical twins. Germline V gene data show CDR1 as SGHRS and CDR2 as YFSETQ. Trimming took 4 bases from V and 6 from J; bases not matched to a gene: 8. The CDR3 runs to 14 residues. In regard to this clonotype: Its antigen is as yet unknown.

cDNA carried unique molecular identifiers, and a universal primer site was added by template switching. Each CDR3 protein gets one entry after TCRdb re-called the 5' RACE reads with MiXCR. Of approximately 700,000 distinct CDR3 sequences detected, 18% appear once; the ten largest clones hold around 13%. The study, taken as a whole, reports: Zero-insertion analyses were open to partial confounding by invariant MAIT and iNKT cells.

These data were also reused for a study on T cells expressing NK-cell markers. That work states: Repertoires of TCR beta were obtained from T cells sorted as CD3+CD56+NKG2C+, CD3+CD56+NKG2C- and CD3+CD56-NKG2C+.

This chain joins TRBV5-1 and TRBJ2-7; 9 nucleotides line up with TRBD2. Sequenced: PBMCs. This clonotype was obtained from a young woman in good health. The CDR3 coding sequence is TGCGCCAGCAGCCAGTTAGCGGGAGATGCCGAGCAGTACTTC. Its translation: CASSQLAGDAEQYF.